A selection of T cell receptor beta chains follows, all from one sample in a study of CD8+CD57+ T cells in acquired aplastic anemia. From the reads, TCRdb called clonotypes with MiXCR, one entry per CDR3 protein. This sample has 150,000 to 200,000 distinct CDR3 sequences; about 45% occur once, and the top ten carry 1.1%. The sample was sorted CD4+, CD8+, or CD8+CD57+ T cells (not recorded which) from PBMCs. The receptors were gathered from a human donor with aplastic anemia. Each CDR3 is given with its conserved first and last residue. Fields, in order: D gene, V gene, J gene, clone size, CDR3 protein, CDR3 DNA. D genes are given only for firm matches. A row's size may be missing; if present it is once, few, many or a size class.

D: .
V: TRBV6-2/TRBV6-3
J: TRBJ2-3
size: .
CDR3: CASRGVFPDTQYF
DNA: TGTGCCAGCAGGGGTGTCTTCCCAGATACGCAGTATTTT

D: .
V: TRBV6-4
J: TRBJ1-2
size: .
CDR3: CATREGGISNYGYTF
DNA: TGTGCCACGCGAGAGGGGGGGATATCTAACTATGGCTACACCTTC

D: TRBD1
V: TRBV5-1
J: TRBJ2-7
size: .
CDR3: CASRPSTGGGYEQYF
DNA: TGCGCCAGCAGACCTTCGACAGGGGGCGGGTACGAGCAGTACTTC

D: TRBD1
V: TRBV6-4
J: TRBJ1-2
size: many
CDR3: CASSPGDSYGYTF
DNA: TGTGCCAGCAGTCCTGGGGACAGCTATGGCTACACCTTC

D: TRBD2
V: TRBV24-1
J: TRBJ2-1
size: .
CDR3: CATSDPGGQGYNEQFF
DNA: TGTGCCACCAGTGATCCGGGGGGTCAAGGCTACAATGAGCAGTTCTTC

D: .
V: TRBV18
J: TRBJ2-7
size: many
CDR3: CASSPGFDEQYF
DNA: TGTGCCAGCTCCCCAGGGTTCGACGAGCAGTACTTC

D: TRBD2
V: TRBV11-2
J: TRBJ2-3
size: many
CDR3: CASSLRLAGGRADTQYF
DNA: TGTGCCAGCAGCCTAAGACTAGCGGGGGGTCGGGCAGATACGCAGTATTTT

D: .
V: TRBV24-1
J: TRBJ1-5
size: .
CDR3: CATSDHPNQPQHF
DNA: TGTGCCACCAGTGATCACCCAAATCAGCCCCAGCATTTT

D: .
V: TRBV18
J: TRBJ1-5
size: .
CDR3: CASSQDDNRPQHF
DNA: TGTGCCAGCTCTCAGGACGACAATCGGCCCCAGCATTTT

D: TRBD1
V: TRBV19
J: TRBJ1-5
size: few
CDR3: CASRLDRLSQPQHF
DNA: TGTGCCAGTAGGTTGGACAGGCTGAGTCAGCCCCAGCATTTT

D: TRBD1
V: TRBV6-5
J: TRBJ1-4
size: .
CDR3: CASSYSGTVNEKLFF
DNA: TGTGCCAGCAGTTACTCGGGGACAGTGAATGAAAAACTGTTTTTT

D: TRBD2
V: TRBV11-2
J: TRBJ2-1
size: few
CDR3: CASSLDLLAGVNEQFF
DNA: TGTGCCAGCAGCTTAGATCTCCTAGCGGGGGTCAATGAGCAGTTCTTC

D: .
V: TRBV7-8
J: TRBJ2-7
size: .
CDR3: CASSFGVSGISTYEQYF
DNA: TGTGCCAGCAGCTTTGGTGTTAGCGGAATCTCTACATACGAGCAGTACTTC

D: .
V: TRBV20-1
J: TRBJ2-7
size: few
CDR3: CSARPASPSYEQYF
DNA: TGCAGTGCTAGGCCCGCTTCTCCCTCCTACGAGCAGTACTTC

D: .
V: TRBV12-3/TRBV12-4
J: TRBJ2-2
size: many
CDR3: CASRVGAVTGELFF
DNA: TGTGCCAGCAGGGTAGGGGCGGTCACCGGGGAGCTGTTTTTT

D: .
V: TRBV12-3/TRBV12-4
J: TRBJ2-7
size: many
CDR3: CASTPDPGHEQYF
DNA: TGTGCCAGCACCCCTGATCCAGGGCACGAGCAGTACTTC

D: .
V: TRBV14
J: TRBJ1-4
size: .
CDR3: CASSQVLGARYEKLFF
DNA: TGTGCCAGCAGCCAAGTGTTGGGGGCCAGATATGAAAAACTGTTTTTT

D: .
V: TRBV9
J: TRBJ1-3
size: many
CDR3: CASSVEGGRAGNTIYF
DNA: TGTGCCAGCAGCGTAGAGGGGGGGAGAGCTGGAAACACCATATATTTT

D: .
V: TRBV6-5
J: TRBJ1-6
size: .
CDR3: CASSYEPSTPSPLHF
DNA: TGTGCCAGCAGTTACGAGCCTTCGACCCCATCGCCCCTCCACTTT

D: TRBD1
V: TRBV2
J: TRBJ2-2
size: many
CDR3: CASREDRVGVGELFF
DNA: TGTGCCAGCCGAGAAGACAGGGTCGGCGTCGGGGAGCTGTTTTTT

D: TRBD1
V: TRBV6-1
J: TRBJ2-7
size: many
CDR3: CASSVAFTGTGSYEQYF
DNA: TGTGCCAGCAGCGTTGCCTTTACCGGGACAGGCTCCTACGAGCAGTACTTC

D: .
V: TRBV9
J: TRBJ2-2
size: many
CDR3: CASGPTVNTGELFF
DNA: TGTGCCAGCGGACCGACGGTGAACACCGGGGAGCTGTTTTTT

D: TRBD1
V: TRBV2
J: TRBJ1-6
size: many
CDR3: CASREDRGGNNSPLHF
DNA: TGTGCCAGCAGGGAGGACAGGGGGGGAAATAATTCACCCCTCCACTTT

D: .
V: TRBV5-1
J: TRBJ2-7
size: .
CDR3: CASSAAGGGYEQYF
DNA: TGCGCCAGCAGCGCTGCTGGGGGTGGCTACGAGCAGTACTTC

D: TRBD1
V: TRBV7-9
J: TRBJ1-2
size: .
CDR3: CASSPDRGQYYGYTF
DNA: TGTGCCAGCAGCCCCGACAGGGGGCAGTACTATGGCTACACCTTC

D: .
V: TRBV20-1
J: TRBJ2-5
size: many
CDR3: CSASQQWETQYF
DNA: TGCAGTGCTAGTCAGCAGTGGGAGACCCAGTACTTC

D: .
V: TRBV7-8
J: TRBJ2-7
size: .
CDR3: CASSKEAGEQYF
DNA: TGTGCCAGCAGCAAAGAGGCCGGGGAGCAGTACTTC

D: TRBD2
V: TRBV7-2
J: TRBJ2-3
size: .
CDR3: CASSLRGAKDTQYF
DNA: TGTGCCAGCAGCTTGCGGGGGGCGAAAGATACGCAGTATTTT

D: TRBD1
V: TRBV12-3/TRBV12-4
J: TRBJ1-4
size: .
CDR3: CASSSGTGVEKLSF
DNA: TGTGCCAGCAGTTCGGGGACAGGAGTTGAAAAACTGTCTTTT

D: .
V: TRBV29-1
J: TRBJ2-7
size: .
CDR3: CSSLGGPSYEQYF
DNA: TGCAGCAGTTTAGGGGGTCCCTCCTACGAGCAGTACTTC

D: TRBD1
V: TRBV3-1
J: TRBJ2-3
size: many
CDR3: CASSQRTGYDTQYF
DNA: TGTGCCAGCAGCCAGAGGACAGGGTACGATACGCAGTATTTT